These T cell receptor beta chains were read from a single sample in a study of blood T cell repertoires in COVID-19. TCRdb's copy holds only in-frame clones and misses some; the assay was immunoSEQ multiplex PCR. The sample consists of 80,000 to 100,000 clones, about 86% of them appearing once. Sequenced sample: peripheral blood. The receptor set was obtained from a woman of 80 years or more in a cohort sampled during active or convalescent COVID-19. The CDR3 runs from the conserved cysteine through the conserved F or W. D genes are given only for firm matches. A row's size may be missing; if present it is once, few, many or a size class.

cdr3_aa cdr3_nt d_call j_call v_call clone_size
CASSSFEEQFF TGTGCCAGCAGCTCCTTTGAGGAGCAGTTCTTC NA TRBJ2-1 TRBV5-6 NA
CAWDRDRGKDTQYF TGTGCCTGGGACCGGGACAGGGGGAAGGATACGCAGTATTTT TRBD1 TRBJ2-3 TRBV30 NA
CASSRGQTEHYGYTF TGTGCCAGCAGTAGGGGACAGACCGAACACTATGGCTACACCTTC TRBD1 TRBJ1-2 TRBV7-9 once
CASSQEGLAGANTGELFF TGTGCCAGCAGCCAAGAGGGGCTAGCGGGCGCGAACACCGGGGAGCTGTTTTTT TRBD2 TRBJ2-2 TRBV3-1/TRBV3-2 few
CASRGTGNYGYTF TGTGCCAGCAGGGGGACAGGGAACTATGGCTACACCTTC TRBD1 TRBJ1-2 TRBV6-5 NA
CASGLAGGNEQFF TGTGCCAGCGGACTAGCGGGAGGCAATGAGCAGTTCTTC TRBD2 TRBJ2-1 TRBV7-9 NA
CSVETSGSTGELFF TGCAGCGTTGAAACTAGCGGGAGCACCGGGGAGCTGTTTTTT TRBD2 TRBJ2-2 TRBV29-1 NA
CASSFHRSNTGELFF TGTGCCAGCAGTTTTCACAGATCGAACACCGGGGAGCTGTTTTTT NA TRBJ2-2 TRBV28 NA
CASSMRLAGDTGELFF TGCGCCAGCAGCATGAGACTAGCGGGAGACACCGGGGAGCTGTTTTTT TRBD2 TRBJ2-2 TRBV5-1 NA
CASSQVGLLNTEAFF TGTGCCAGCAGCCAAGTTGGACTGCTGAACACTGAAGCTTTCTTT NA TRBJ1-1 TRBV3-1/TRBV3-2 NA
CASSPSPGTGPEKLFF TGTGCCAGCAGTCCCTCCCCCGGGACAGGGCCGGAAAAACTGTTTTTT TRBD1 TRBJ1-4 TRBV27 NA
CASSSLGVDRQNTEAFF TGCGCCAGCAGCTCCCTAGGAGTGGACAGACAGAACACTGAAGCTTTCTTT NA TRBJ1-1 TRBV5-1 NA
CASSLTGNQPQHF TGTGCCAGCAGCTTGACAGGCAATCAGCCCCAGCATTTT NA TRBJ1-5 TRBV5-6 NA
CASSPHGDEQYF TGTGCCAGCAGCCCCCACGGGGACGAGCAGTACTTC NA TRBJ2-7 TRBV11-3 NA
CASSQEITGYPLHF TGCGCCAGCAGCCAAGAAATTACAGGGTACCCCCTCCACTTT NA TRBJ1-6 TRBV4-1 NA
CASSVAIGGPNTEAFF TGTGCCAGCAGCGTAGCTATTGGGGGCCCGAACACTGAAGCTTTCTTT NA TRBJ1-1 TRBV9 NA
CASSFGLAGAVGELFF TGTGCCAGCAGCTTTGGACTAGCGGGAGCGGTCGGGGAGCTGTTTTTT TRBD2 TRBJ2-2 TRBV7-3 NA
CASSEDLAGGREQYF TGTGCCAGCAGTGAAGATCTAGCGGGAGGGCGAGAGCAGTACTTC TRBD2 TRBJ2-7 TRBV6-1 NA
CASSYRGTDTYEQYF TGTGCCAGCAGTTACAGGGGGACGGATACCTACGAGCAGTACTTC NA TRBJ2-7 TRBV6-5 NA
CASSTDRGREKLFF TGTGCCAGCAGCACGGACAGGGGGCGTGAAAAACTGTTTTTT TRBD1 TRBJ1-4 TRBV5-6 NA
CASSYPSTGVNTEAFF TGTGCCAGCAGTTACCCTTCGACAGGAGTGAACACTGAAGCTTTCTTT NA TRBJ1-1 TRBV6-6 NA
CASSSTGGTQETQYF TGCGCCAGCAGCTCAACCGGCGGGACCCAAGAGACCCAGTACTTC NA TRBJ2-5 TRBV5-1 once
CASSSPNRQGIDTQYF TGTGCCAGCAGCTCCCCGAATAGGCAGGGGATAGATACGCAGTATTTT NA TRBJ2-3 TRBV13 few
CASRGQGNQPQHF TGTGCCAGCAGGGGACAGGGGAATCAGCCCCAGCATTTT TRBD1 TRBJ1-5 TRBV5-5 NA
CASSVARDTDTQYF TGTGCCAGCAGCGTGGCCCGGGACACAGATACGCAGTATTTT NA TRBJ2-3 TRBV14 once
CASSLIAASTDTQYF TGCGCCAGCAGCTTGATAGCGGCTAGCACAGATACGCAGTATTTT NA TRBJ2-3 TRBV5-1 NA
CASSPWEGGGMNTEAFF TGTGCCAGTAGCCCTTGGGAGGGCGGTGGCATGAACACTGAAGCTTTCTTT NA TRBJ1-1 TRBV19 few
CASSPSGTDTQYF TGTGCCAGCAGCCCTAGCGGGACAGATACGCAGTATTTT TRBD2 TRBJ2-3 TRBV5-8 NA
CASSLEQGAYNEQFF TGTGCCAGCAGCTTAGAACAGGGGGCCTACAATGAGCAGTTCTTC TRBD1 TRBJ2-1 TRBV7-2 NA
CASSQGLARRDEQFF TGTGCCAGCAGCCAGGGACTCGCTCGGAGGGATGAGCAGTTCTTC NA TRBJ2-1 TRBV6-6 NA
CASSDRGAGPSYEQYF TGTGCCAGCAGCGATCGGGGAGCGGGCCCCTCCTACGAGCAGTACTTC NA TRBJ2-7 TRBV2 few
CASSQVDRGLRAFF TGTGCCAGCAGCCAAGTTGACAGGGGGCTGCGGGCTTTCTTT TRBD1 TRBJ1-1 TRBV3-1/TRBV3-2 NA
CASNRQGTEPEAFF TGTGCCAGCAATCGACAGGGTACCGAGCCTGAAGCTTTCTTT TRBD1 TRBJ1-1 TRBV7-3 NA
CASSSLSTGGGIFNQPQHF TGTGCCAGCAGCTCACTAAGTACAGGGGGCGGAATTTTCAATCAGCCCCAGCATTTT TRBD1 TRBJ1-5 TRBV7-8 NA
CASSPRQGALMGTEAFF TGTGCCAGCAGCCCCAGACAGGGGGCCCTGATGGGCACTGAAGCTTTCTTT TRBD1 TRBJ1-1 TRBV27 NA
CASSHPDKNTEAFF TGTGCCAGCAGCCACCCGGACAAGAACACTGAAGCTTTCTTT NA TRBJ1-1 TRBV13 NA
CASRRAGSYNEQFF TGTGCCAGTAGACGGGCGGGCTCCTACAATGAGCAGTTCTTC NA TRBJ2-1 TRBV19 NA
CASSFPLAGEIETQYF TGCGCCAGCAGCTTTCCCCTAGCGGGAGAGATTGAGACCCAGTACTTC TRBD2 TRBJ2-5 TRBV5-1 NA
CAWSPSTGFGEAFF TGTGCCTGGAGCCCAAGTACAGGGTTTGGTGAAGCTTTCTTT NA TRBJ1-1 TRBV30 once
CASSKRVDRGPISQPQHF TGTGCCAGCAGCAAAAGGGTGGATCGGGGTCCGATATCTCAGCCCCAGCATTTT NA TRBJ1-5 TRBV21-1 NA
CASSLYNRVKVSYEQYF TGTGCCAGCAGTTTATATAACAGGGTAAAGGTGAGCTACGAGCAGTACTTC NA TRBJ2-7 TRBV28 NA
CASSRQPGELFF TGTGCCAGCAGCCGACAGCCCGGGGAGCTGTTTTTT NA TRBJ2-2 TRBV28 NA